These 21 T cell receptor beta chains share one sample of origin, sequenced in a study of control samples from healthy donors and cancer patients. This table comes from immunoSEQ multiplex PCR, and its TCRdb copy is limited to in-frame clones, with some not included. The table has about 86,000 clones, less than 90% seen once. Sequenced material: PBMCs. The receptors originated from a woman aged 50 to 60 with colorectal cancer.

The chain carries TRBV3-1 (or the pseudogene TRBV3-2) and TRBJ1-1, with D hard to call. CDR3 length: 12 amino acids. The ends were cut back, 4 bases at V and 10 bases at J, with 13 bases in the middle. CDR1 is LGHDT, CDR2 YNNKEL, per germline (reference sequence). The CDR3 nucleotides are TGTGCCAGCAGCCTGATTACCCGCGGAGCTTTCTTT. It yields the protein CASSLITRGAFF.

This chain links TRBV5-1 with TRBJ1-1; D gene ambiguous. V was clipped by 5 bases and J by 1 base, with 6 bases between them. The CDR3 is 12 residues long. In germline, CDR1 is SGHRS, CDR2 YFSETQ. The CDR3 nucleotides read TGCGCCAGCAGTGATCCGAACACTGAAGCTTTCTTT. It encodes CASSDPNTEAFF.

The chain recombines TRBV6-4 with TRBJ1-5; 9 bases are shared with TRBD1. The CDR3 totals 13 residues. Per the germline V gene, CDR1 is MRHNA and CDR2 is SNTAGT. Trimming removed 10 bases from V and 5 bases from J; junction bases left unmatched: 6. The CDR3 region is CAIDRGSHQPQHF. CDR3 in DNA: TGTGCCATCGACAGGGGGAGTCATCAGCCCCAGCATTTT.

The chain recombines TRBV6-5 with TRBJ2-1; D gene unclear. V was shortened by 4 bases and J by 7 bases, with 8 bases between the two germline ends. Germline loops: CDR1 MNHEY, CDR2 SVGAGI. The CDR3 totals 12 residues. This CDR3 is CASSLDVNEQFF. The CDR3 DNA sequence: TGTGCCAGCAGTTTAGACGTTAATGAGCAGTTCTTC.

The CDR3 bases are TGTGCTAGTGGTTTATCGGGGGGGGACAGACCCTATGGCTACACCTTC. It specifies CASGLSGGDRPYGYTF. V and J are TRBV12-5 and TRBJ1-2; TRBD1 agrees at 7 bases. With V trimmed by 3 bases and J by 4 bases, 11 bases remained unmatched. Germline-derived CDR1 and CDR2 are LGHNT and FRNRAP. This CDR3 has 16 residues.

J is TRBJ2-5 and V is TRBV5-8; no clear D. Trimming took 0 bases from V and 5 from J, leaving 2 bases between them. The CDR3 is 11 amino acids. Germline-derived CDR1 and CDR2 are SGHTS and YDEGEE. Here the CDR3 DNA reads TGTGCCAGCAGCTTGGCCGAGACCCAGTACTTC. Its protein is CASSLAETQYF.

This clone is a singleton in its sample. The chain has TRBV10-1 and TRBJ1-1; no definite D call. Germline V gene sequence: CDR1 WNHNN, CDR2 SYGVQD (reference sequence). The V end was cut by 3 bases, the J end by 0 bases, with 8 bases between. The length of the CDR3 is 14 residues. CDR3 amino acids: CASSDSGLNTEAFF. In DNA, the CDR3 is TGCGCCAGCAGTGATTCAGGATTGAACACTGAAGCTTTCTTT.

This chain uses TRBV15 with TRBJ1-2, with D possibly matching TRBD1 (6 bases). CDR1 LNHNV and CDR2 YYDKDF come from the germline V gene (reference sequence). Trimming took off 0 bases at V and 4 bases at J, with 12 bases between the two ends. The CDR3 contains 15 residues. CDR3 in DNA: TGTGCCACCAGCAGAGATCCAGGGGCAAGCTATGGCTACACCTTC. Its translation is CATSRDPGASYGYTF.

The V gene is TRBV3-1 (or the pseudogene TRBV3-2), the J gene TRBJ2-5; D is uncertain. Germline-derived CDR1 and CDR2 are LGHDT and YNNKEL (reference sequence). The CDR3 extends over 18 amino acids. V shed 0 bases and J shed 2 bases, with 19 bases lying between them. Written as DNA, the CDR3 is TGTGCCAGCAGCCAAGAGAGTGTAGGCCCTCGTGAGCAAGAGACCCAGTACTTC. Translated: CASSQESVGPREQETQYF.

The chain employs TRBV5-1 and TRBJ2-4; TRBD1 aligns across 10 bases. This CDR3 spans 17 amino acids. In germline, CDR1 is SGHRS, CDR2 YFSETQ. The trim removed 4 bases at V and 0 bases at J, leaving 7 bases unmatched. CDR3 sequence: CASSEGQGKLAKNIQYF. The CDR3 DNA is TGCGCCAGCAGCGAGGGACAGGGGAAGTTAGCCAAAAACATTCAGTACTTC. The whole variable domain, remainder taken from reference TRBV5-1 and TRBJ2-4, is KAGVTQTPRYLIKTRGQQVTLSCSPISGHRSVSWYQQTPGQGLQFLFEYFSETQRNKGNFPGRFSGRQFSNSRSEMNVSTLELGDSALYLCASSEGQGKLAKNIQYFGAGTRLSVL.

This clone has a handful of counts. The J gene is TRBJ1-3, the V gene TRBV19; D remains unclear. Germline CDR1 reads LNHDA; CDR2 reads SQIVND (reference sequence). This CDR3 is built from 15 residues. V was shortened by 3 bases and J by 4 bases, with 13 bases between the two germline ends. The CDR3 sequence: CASSIYLNRGNTIYF. In nucleotides, the CDR3 is TGTGCCAGTAGTATCTACCTAAACCGAGGAAACACCATATATTTT.

The chain couples TRBV7-9 to TRBJ1-2; TRBD1 matches 7 bases. The length of the CDR3 is 15 residues. From germline, CDR1 is SEHNR and CDR2 FQNEAQ (reference sequence). Trimming cost V 2 bases and J 5 bases; bases outside gene matches: 8. This CDR3 is CASSLFGDSPYGYTF. The CDR3 nucleotides are TGTGCCAGCAGCTTATTTGGGGACAGCCCGTATGGCTACACCTTC.

The V and J genes are TRBV7-9 and TRBJ2-1; D gene ambiguous. Trimming stripped 3 bases from V and 2 bases from J, with 8 bases between. This CDR3 comprises 14 residues. Germline V lookup: CDR1 SEHNR, CDR2 FQNEAQ (reference sequence). CDR3 residues: CASSLTGPYNEQFF. CDR3 DNA sequence: TGTGCCAGCAGCTTGACGGGCCCCTACAATGAGCAGTTCTTC.

The V gene is TRBV2, the J gene TRBJ2-5, with D possibly being TRBD2 (6 bases). The V end was cut by 7 bases, the J end by 4 bases, with 13 bases between. CDR1 is SNHLY and CDR2 is FYNNEI in the germline V gene. The CDR3 sequence is 13 residues long. Here the CDR3 reads CASMKEGGETQYF. The CDR3 bases are TGTGCCAGCATGAAGGAGGGCGGAGAGACCCAGTACTTC. The full variable domain, in which reference TRBV2 and TRBJ2-5 provide the parts outside the CDR3, is EPEVTQTPSHQVTQMGQEVILRCVPISNHLYFYWYRQILGQKVEFLVSFYNNEISEKSEIFDDQFSVERPDGSNFTLKIRSTKLEDSAMYFCASMKEGGETQYFGPGTRLLVL.

V and J are TRBV2 and TRBJ2-2, with unresolved D. There are 11 residues in the CDR3. Germline V lookup: CDR1 SNHLY, CDR2 FYNNEI. With 7 bases removed from V and 6 bases from J, the gap between germline ends came to 6 bases. The CDR3 DNA reads TGTGCCAGCACCAAGGCCGGGGAGCTGTTTTTT. Protein: CASTKAGELFF.

V is TRBV7-9 and J is TRBJ2-5; 7 bases line up with TRBD1. The CDR3 extends over 14 amino acids. The J segment lost 5 bases and the V segment lost 5 bases, leaving 8 bases of the junction unmatched. CDR1 is SEHNR and CDR2 is FQNEAQ in the germline V gene (reference sequence). The CDR3 DNA reads TGTGCCAGCAGCCCTTCGACAGGGTGGGAGACCCAGTACTTC. This gives the protein CASSPSTGWETQYF. Based on the CDR3 plus reference TRBV7-9 and TRBJ2-5, the full variable domain is DTGVSQNPRHKITKRGQNVTFRCDPISEHNRLYWYRQTLGQGPEFLTYFQNEAQLEKSRLLSDRFSAERPKGSFSTLEIQRTEQGDSAMYLCASSPSTGWETQYFGPGTRLLVL.

The chain carries TRBV5-1 and TRBJ2-3; 7 bases fit TRBD2. V lost 4 bases to trimming and J lost 2 bases; unmatched junction nucleotides: 10. The germline V gene has CDR1 SGHRS and CDR2 YFSETQ. The CDR3 is 16 amino acids. The CDR3 sequence is CASSRGDSGFTDTQYF. The CDR3 region has the DNA TGCGCCAGCAGCCGCGGTGATAGCGGGTTCACAGATACGCAGTATTTT.

A few counts support this clone. The V and J genes are TRBV12-5 and TRBJ1-3; the D gene is possibly TRBD1 (6 bases). Trimming cost V 5 bases and J 4 bases, with 18 bases left between them. This CDR3 spans 16 amino acids. Germline lookup yields CDR1 LGHNT and CDR2 FRNRAP. CDR3 in amino acids: CASGPSGGAVGNTIYF. DNA of the CDR3: TGTGCTAGTGGTCCTTCCGGGGGGGCAGTGGGAAACACCATATATTTT.

V is TRBV24-1 and J is TRBJ2-3; 13 bases fit TRBD2. This CDR3 is built from 16 residues. Germline CDR1 and CDR2: KGHDR and SFDVKD. J gave up 4 bases and V 6 bases, and 6 bases lay outside the gene matches. CDR3 nucleotides: TGTGCCACCAGTTCATCGGGACTAGCGGGGCCAGATACGCAGTATTTT. Protein: CATSSSGLAGPDTQYF.

The table lists this clone with a few counts. The J gene is TRBJ1-6, the V gene TRBV6-5; 9 bases agree with TRBD1. V gave up 7 bases and J gave up 5 bases; unmatched junction bases: 6. CDR1 and CDR2 (germline): MNHEY, SVGAGI. The CDR3 loop spans 15 amino acids. The CDR3 DNA is TGTGCCAGCACCCCCGGGACAGGGAATAATTCACCCCTCCACTTT. Its translation is CASTPGTGNNSPLHF.

The chain is built from TRBV30 and TRBJ2-5; D perhaps matches TRBD1 (6 bases). Trimming took 4 bases from V and 5 from J, leaving 17 bases between them. The CDR3 has 14 amino acids. Germline V gene sequence: CDR1 GTSNPN, CDR2 SVGIG (reference sequence). CDR3 region: CAWTHRASGETQYF. CDR3 nucleotide sequence: TGTGCCTGGACCCACAGGGCTTCGGGGGAGACCCAGTACTTC.